This is a list of T cell receptor beta chains from one sample in a study of early T cells in non-severe SARS-CoV-2 infection. TCRdb reprocessed the 5' RACE reads with MiXCR, giving one entry per CDR3 protein. The sample includes tens of thousands of distinct CDR3 sequences, approximately 10% seen only once; the top ten take 5% to 7%. The sample consisted of whole blood, taken at baseline. The source of these receptors is an adult who was a healthcare worker with PCR-confirmed SARS-CoV-2 infection or an uninfected control (not recorded which). The CDR3 runs from the conserved cysteine through the conserved F or W. The order of the fields is clone size, V gene, J gene, CDR3 length, CDR3 protein. Expanded clones are given a class, and other clones once, few, many or no size at all.

clone_size: few
v_call: TRBV20-1
j_call: TRBJ2-7
cdr3_length: 15
cdr3_aa: CSARDPSGSSYEQYF

clone_size: few
v_call: TRBV4-3
j_call: TRBJ2-5
cdr3_length: 13
cdr3_aa: CASSQDGQETQYF

clone_size: -
v_call: TRBV29-1
j_call: TRBJ1-1
cdr3_length: 13
cdr3_aa: CSVRGAVNTEAFF

clone_size: -
v_call: TRBV5-1
j_call: TRBJ1-4
cdr3_length: 14
cdr3_aa: CASSLRDTNEKLFF

clone_size: few
v_call: TRBV12-3/TRBV12-4
j_call: TRBJ2-1
cdr3_length: 15
cdr3_aa: CASSPGMGAYNEQFF

clone_size: once
v_call: TRBV20-1
j_call: TRBJ2-1
cdr3_length: 12
cdr3_aa: CSAMGLANERFF

clone_size: -
v_call: TRBV28
j_call: TRBJ2-2
cdr3_length: 14
cdr3_aa: CASRTRTETGELFF

clone_size: -
v_call: TRBV9
j_call: TRBJ2-2
cdr3_length: 18
cdr3_aa: CASSPRTGPRRNTGELFF

clone_size: -
v_call: TRBV18
j_call: TRBJ2-1
cdr3_length: 14
cdr3_aa: CASSPLAGINEQFF

clone_size: few
v_call: TRBV9
j_call: TRBJ1-6
cdr3_length: 11
cdr3_aa: CASPRTRSLHF

clone_size: many
v_call: TRBV6-1
j_call: TRBJ1-5
cdr3_length: 16
cdr3_aa: CASSEGVGRVVQPQHF

clone_size: -
v_call: TRBV12-3/TRBV12-4
j_call: TRBJ1-5
cdr3_length: 15
cdr3_aa: CASSPGIGGNQPQHF

clone_size: -
v_call: TRBV6-1
j_call: TRBJ1-1
cdr3_length: 14
cdr3_aa: CASRSRQVNTEAFF

clone_size: -
v_call: TRBV7-2
j_call: TRBJ2-4
cdr3_length: 15
cdr3_aa: CASSAVSGRPNIQYF

clone_size: few
v_call: TRBV29-1
j_call: TRBJ1-2
cdr3_length: 16
cdr3_aa: CSVIAPGQGLNYGYTF

clone_size: many
v_call: TRBV20-1
j_call: TRBJ2-1
cdr3_length: 14
cdr3_aa: CSATGVSRSNEQFF

clone_size: few
v_call: TRBV28
j_call: TRBJ1-5
cdr3_length: 16
cdr3_aa: CASSPPGQGTNQPQHF

clone_size: few
v_call: TRBV4-2
j_call: TRBJ1-6
cdr3_length: 16
cdr3_aa: CASSQGTRGFDSPLHF

clone_size: many
v_call: TRBV20-1
j_call: TRBJ2-5
cdr3_length: 14
cdr3_aa: CSARDRSGPGTQYF

clone_size: many
v_call: TRBV6-6
j_call: TRBJ2-7
cdr3_length: 11
cdr3_aa: CASSLNYEQYF

clone_size: many
v_call: TRBV18
j_call: TRBJ1-1
cdr3_length: 16
cdr3_aa: CASSLFGPELNTEAFF

clone_size: -
v_call: TRBV6-2/TRBV6-3
j_call: TRBJ2-5
cdr3_length: 14
cdr3_aa: CASRRPLGGETQYF

clone_size: -
v_call: TRBV10-3
j_call: TRBJ1-6
cdr3_length: 14
cdr3_aa: CAISGERFDSPLHF

clone_size: many
v_call: TRBV6-2/TRBV6-3
j_call: TRBJ2-1
cdr3_length: 14
cdr3_aa: CASSTPPGVNEQFF

clone_size: -
v_call: TRBV5-1
j_call: TRBJ2-3
cdr3_length: 15
cdr3_aa: CASSLVLAGSDTQYF

clone_size: many
v_call: TRBV5-1
j_call: TRBJ2-7
cdr3_length: 13
cdr3_aa: CASSFSEGVEQYF

clone_size: -
v_call: TRBV3-1
j_call: TRBJ1-2
cdr3_length: 16
cdr3_aa: CASSQPGQAGGNGYTF

clone_size: many
v_call: TRBV15
j_call: TRBJ2-5
cdr3_length: 16
cdr3_aa: CATSATGTSTQETQYF

clone_size: few
v_call: TRBV9
j_call: TRBJ2-7
cdr3_length: 15
cdr3_aa: CASSPRPGPSYEQYF

clone_size: -
v_call: TRBV7-2
j_call: TRBJ1-2
cdr3_length: 13
cdr3_aa: CASSQDRVRGYTF

clone_size: -
v_call: TRBV7-6
j_call: TRBJ1-6
cdr3_length: 14
cdr3_aa: CASSFDTNNSPLHF

clone_size: -
v_call: TRBV12-3/TRBV12-4
j_call: TRBJ2-7
cdr3_length: 13
cdr3_aa: CASSLGQGREQYF

clone_size: many
v_call: TRBV3-1
j_call: TRBJ1-2
cdr3_length: 14
cdr3_aa: CASSLGQANYGYTF

clone_size: few
v_call: TRBV7-3
j_call: TRBJ2-7
cdr3_length: 15
cdr3_aa: CASSLKGDPLYEQYF

clone_size: -
v_call: TRBV12-3/TRBV12-4
j_call: TRBJ1-4
cdr3_length: 14
cdr3_aa: CASSLRATNEKLFF

clone_size: few
v_call: TRBV18
j_call: TRBJ1-2
cdr3_length: 16
cdr3_aa: CASSPGLQWGSDGYTF

clone_size: many
v_call: TRBV9
j_call: TRBJ2-1
cdr3_length: 11
cdr3_aa: CASSVENEQFF

clone_size: few
v_call: TRBV9
j_call: TRBJ2-6
cdr3_length: 15
cdr3_aa: CASSIQGSGANVLTF

clone_size: few
v_call: TRBV20-1
j_call: TRBJ1-1
cdr3_length: 12
cdr3_aa: CSAKSGVTEAFF

clone_size: -
v_call: TRBV10-3
j_call: TRBJ1-2
cdr3_length: 14
cdr3_aa: CAISGDRSYYGYTF

clone_size: -
v_call: TRBV9
j_call: TRBJ2-3
cdr3_length: 16
cdr3_aa: CASSARLAGVTDTQYF

clone_size: few
v_call: TRBV12-3/TRBV12-4
j_call: TRBJ2-5
cdr3_length: 15
cdr3_aa: CASSQTSGGAKTQYF

clone_size: -
v_call: TRBV29-1
j_call: TRBJ2-7
cdr3_length: 14
cdr3_aa: CSVVGAMRPYEQYF

clone_size: many
v_call: TRBV5-1
j_call: TRBJ2-3
cdr3_length: 17
cdr3_aa: CASSWTSGSSSTDTQYF

clone_size: few
v_call: TRBV4-2
j_call: TRBJ2-5
cdr3_length: 16
cdr3_aa: CASSPGTSGYQETQYF

clone_size: few
v_call: TRBV18
j_call: TRBJ2-5
cdr3_length: 13
cdr3_aa: CASSPDRGKTQYF

clone_size: many
v_call: TRBV6-2/TRBV6-3
j_call: TRBJ2-7
cdr3_length: 15
cdr3_aa: CASTPRPRSSYEQYF

clone_size: few
v_call: TRBV5-1
j_call: TRBJ2-7
cdr3_length: 14
cdr3_aa: CASSLHTGTYEQYF

clone_size: -
v_call: TRBV30
j_call: TRBJ2-1
cdr3_length: 14
cdr3_aa: CAYIQMGVGDEQFF

clone_size: few
v_call: TRBV11-1
j_call: TRBJ2-1
cdr3_length: 13
cdr3_aa: CASSLSSIGEQFF

clone_size: -
v_call: TRBV9
j_call: TRBJ2-5
cdr3_length: 16
cdr3_aa: CASSVGTSGVQETQYF